The 5 T cell receptor beta chains below come from one sample, sequenced in a study of regulatory T cells in long-lasting Graves disease. This sample's time point: persistent/refractory GD, antithyroid drugs over 5 years with positive TRAb. RNA isolated from PBMCs was used to make the TCR library. In building TCR beta libraries, iRepertoire HTBI primers were used together with Arm-PCR of CDR3 regions. Each CDR3 protein is one row after TCRdb ran MiXCR on the multiplex PCR reads. Among about 470,000 distinct CDR3 sequences listed, roughly 20% were seen once. The specimen was peripheral blood mononuclear cells (PBMCs), collected when the disease was refractory, from a patient treated with antithyroid drugs. The receptor source for this set is a female donor with Graves disease.

The genes are TRBV7-2 and TRBJ2-4; 8 bases agree with TRBD1. Germline CDR1 and CDR2: SGHTA and FQGNSA. CDR3 size: 16 residues. With V trimmed by 4 bases and J by 3 bases, 8 bases remained unmatched. The CDR3 spells CASSSRTGKGKNIQYF. In DNA, the CDR3 is TGTGCCAGCAGCTCCAGGACAGGGAAGGGCAAAAACATTCAGTACTTC.

This clonotype occurred a few times. This chain uses TRBV28 with TRBJ1-5; D gene uncertain. Deletions cut 3 bases from V and 7 bases from J, with 7 bases between. Germline CDR1 is MDHEN and CDR2 is SYDVKM. The CDR3 totals 12 residues. This chain's CDR3 is CASSFSLQPQHF. The CDR3 nucleotides are TGTGCCAGCAGTTTTTCTCTACAGCCCCAGCATTTT.

There are a few counts of this clonotype. The gene calls are TRBV9 and TRBJ2-2, with 14 bases aligning to TRBD2. CDR3 length equals 16 residues. J lost 5 bases, V lost 4 bases, and 4 bases had no gene match. The V gene's germline CDR1 is SGDLS and CDR2 YYNGEE. The CDR3 coding sequence is TGTGCCAGCAGCTTGGGACTAGCGGGAGCTACCGGGGAGCTGTTTTTT. The encoded protein is CASSLGLAGATGELFF.

Comments on this clonotype: With a much larger clone just one base away, this may be a read error. The V call is TRBV7-2, the J call TRBJ2-6; 10 bases fit TRBD2. Germline V CDR1 and CDR2: SGHTA, FQGNSA. V trimming: 3 bases; J trimming: 1 base; junction bases outside the gene matches: 6. The CDR3 runs to 18 residues. The CDR3 loop is CASSFKASGSSGANVLTF. CDR3 bases: TGTGCCAGCAGCTTTAAGGCTAGCGGGAGTTCTGGGGCCAACGTCCTGACTTTC.

V and J are TRBV19 and TRBJ2-3; TRBD2 matches 9 bases. Germline loops: CDR1 LNHDA, CDR2 SQIVND (reference sequence). The CDR3 consists of 15 residues. The V and J ends lost 6 bases and 3 bases, in that order; junction bases with no gene match: 7. The CDR3 is CASRLAGYGTDTQYF. The CDR3 DNA reads TGTGCCAGTAGGCTAGCGGGATACGGGACAGATACGCAGTATTTT.